What follows are 15 T cell receptor beta chains derived from one specimen sequenced in a study of T-cell memory formation after mild COVID-19. TCRdb fed the 5' RACE reads into MiXCR, producing one record per CDR3 protein. The table records about 340,000 distinct CDR3 sequences, more than 15% of them present only once. Sequencing was done on a sample of PBMCs or a T cell subset sorted from them (not recorded which). These receptors came from a man between 18 and 35 years old who had mild COVID-19 (a few samples of this study predate the infection). Cell type and time point are not known.

This rearrangement joins TRBV7-2 to TRBJ2-1; 7 nucleotides line up with TRBD2. The CDR3 is made up of 14 amino acids. Germline V gives CDR1 SGHTA, CDR2 FQGNSA. J gave up 7 bases and V 4 bases, and 7 bases lay outside the gene matches. Here the CDR3 reads CASSSRTGGNEQFF. CDR3 nucleotides: TGTGCCAGCAGCTCGCGTACCGGGGGGAATGAGCAGTTCTTC.

The chain links TRBV18 to TRBJ1-2; 8 positions match TRBD1. The junction had 6 bases not matched to a gene; V was cut back by 3 bases and J by 6 bases. The CDR3 is made up of 14 amino acids. Germline values: CDR1 KGHSH, CDR2 LQKENI. The DNA for the CDR3 is TGTGCCAGCTCACCGGACAGGGCGTTAAATGGCTACACCTTC. It is translated as CASSPDRALNGYTF.

This chain joins TRBV7-8 and TRBJ2-1; no definite D call. The CDR3 is 13 residues long. Germline V CDR1 and CDR2: SGHVS, FQNEAQ. Trimming pared 5 bases from V and 8 bases from J, leaving 13 bases between. CDR3 DNA sequence: TGTGCCAGCAGCCCCCAGCCCGCGGATGAGCAGTTCTTC. Protein: CASSPQPADEQFF.

This clonotype was seen many times. The V call is TRBV6-2 or TRBV6-3, the J call TRBJ2-1; TRBD2 agrees at 9 bases. The germline V gene has CDR1 MNHEY and CDR2 SVGEGT. This CDR3 is built from 13 residues. The J segment lost 4 bases and the V segment lost 7 bases, leaving 2 bases of the junction unmatched. The CDR3 protein is CASTSGDYNEQFF. The CDR3 DNA follows: TGTGCCAGCACTAGCGGGGATTACAATGAGCAGTTCTTC.

This clonotype has ten or more counts. This chain's CDR3 is CSVDRVGTGELFF. The CDR3 DNA sequence: TGCAGCGTTGACAGGGTGGGAACCGGGGAGCTGTTTTTT. The chain employs TRBV29-1 and TRBJ2-2; D is perhaps TRBD1 (5 bases). The CDR3 covers 13 residues. Trimming cost V 3 bases and J 5 bases, with 10 bases left between them. CDR1 is SQVTM, CDR2 ANQGSEA, per germline.

This clonotype was recorded at least ten times. The rearrangement links TRBV5-1 to TRBJ2-1; 10 bases agree with TRBD2. The CDR3 is made up of 15 amino acids. V lost 4 bases, J lost 3 bases, and 4 bases stayed unmatched. Germline CDR1 reads SGHRS; CDR2 reads YFSETQ. Here the CDR3 DNA reads TGCGCCAGCAGCCCAGCGGGGGGGCTCTACAATGAGCAGTTCTTC. Its translation is CASSPAGGLYNEQFF.

This clonotype was counted between two and nine times. The chain joins TRBV7-4 to TRBJ1-2; D is ambiguous. V lost 6 bases and J 6 bases, leaving 11 bases between the germline ends. This CDR3 has 12 amino acids. CDR1 is SGHVT and CDR2 is SQSDAQ in the germline V gene. This CDR3 is CASRMGKDGYTF. DNA for the CDR3: TGTGCCAGCAGAATGGGGAAGGATGGCTACACCTTC.

The chain employs TRBV18 and TRBJ1-5; 10 bases line up with TRBD1. The V and J ends lost 4 bases and 7 bases, in that order; junction bases with no gene match: 10. The CDR3 spans 16 residues. CDR1 is KGHSH and CDR2 is LQKENI in the germline V gene. In DNA, the CDR3 is TGTGCCAGCTCACGACCGGGACAGGGGAGGCAACAGCCCCAGCATTTT. Its translation: CASSRPGQGRQQPQHF. The variable domain in full, with the rest retrieved from reference TRBV18 and TRBJ1-5, is NAGVMQNPRHLVRRRGQEARLRCSPMKGHSHVYWYRQLPEEGLKFMVYLQKENIIDESGMPKERFSAEFPKEGPSILRIQQVVRGDSAAYFCASSRPGQGRQQPQHFGDGTRLSIL.

This clonotype has just a few counts. This sequence joins TRBV5-1 and TRBJ2-7; 9 bases line up with TRBD1. The CDR3 spans 15 residues. Germline V CDR1 and CDR2: SGHRS, YFSETQ. The V segment lost 2 bases and the J segment 3 bases; nucleotides outside the gene matches: 6. CDR3 amino acids: CASSFGDREYYEQYV. The DNA for the CDR3 is TGCGCCAGCAGCTTCGGGGACAGGGAGTACTACGAGCAGTACGTC.

As regards this clonotype: An end of the junction does not agree with germline; a read error may underlie this. V is TRBV6-6 and J is TRBJ1-1; the D gene is possibly TRBD1 (6 bases). The CDR3 sequence is 14 residues long. Germline V gives CDR1 MNHNY, CDR2 SVGAGI (reference sequence). The CDR3 DNA is TGTGCCAGCACCTACGACAGGCTGAACACTGAATCTTTCTTT. Residues: CASTYDRLNTESFF.

This chain uses TRBV6-1 with TRBJ2-7; D call uncertain. V was shortened by 6 bases and J by 4 bases, with 19 bases between the two germline ends. Germline CDR1 is MNHNS and CDR2 is SASEGT. CDR3 length equals 15 residues. CDR3 bases: TGTGCCAGCAGCCGCGACCTGCCAATGAATTACGAGCAGTACTTC. Amino acid sequence: CASSRDLPMNYEQYF.

The rearrangement uses TRBV7-2 and TRBJ2-1; 8 positions match TRBD2. CDR3 length: 19 amino acids. V dropped 5 bases and J dropped 0; count of bases not matched to a gene: 15. CDR1 SGHTA and CDR2 FQGNSA come from the germline V gene. CDR3 DNA: TGTGCCAGCAGCCGCATGGGAGCGGGGGCCCCGAGCTCCTACAATGAGCAGTTCTTC. Translating it yields CASSRMGAGAPSSYNEQFF.

The J gene is TRBJ2-6, the V gene TRBV11-3, with 8 bases matching TRBD2. V shed 4 bases and J 4 bases; nucleotides not matched to a gene: 3. This CDR3 comprises 15 residues. CDR1 and CDR2 (germline): SGHNT, YENEEA. For the CDR3, the DNA is TGTGCCAGCAGCTCGGGGGGGACCGGGGCCAACGTCCTGACTTTC. Its translation: CASSSGGTGANVLTF.

This clonotype was detected a few times. This chain connects TRBV4-1 to TRBJ1-2, with 9 bases matching TRBD1. The CDR3 has 14 amino acids. Germline CDR1 is MGHRA and CDR2 is YSYEKL. J was trimmed by 5 bases and V by 6 bases; bases with no gene match: 7. The CDR3 nucleotides are TGCGCCAGCAGGGGGGCGGGACAGGGATATGGCTACACCTTC. Translation: CASRGAGQGYGYTF.

This clonotype was seen more than once but under ten times. The chain couples TRBV12-3 or TRBV12-4 to TRBJ2-3, with 8 bases that match TRBD1. The CDR3 runs to 13 residues. Trimming took 3 bases from V and 5 from J; bases not matched to a gene: 1. The CDR3 reads CASSFGTGDTQYF. DNA for the CDR3: TGTGCCAGCAGTTTCGGGACAGGAGATACGCAGTATTTT.